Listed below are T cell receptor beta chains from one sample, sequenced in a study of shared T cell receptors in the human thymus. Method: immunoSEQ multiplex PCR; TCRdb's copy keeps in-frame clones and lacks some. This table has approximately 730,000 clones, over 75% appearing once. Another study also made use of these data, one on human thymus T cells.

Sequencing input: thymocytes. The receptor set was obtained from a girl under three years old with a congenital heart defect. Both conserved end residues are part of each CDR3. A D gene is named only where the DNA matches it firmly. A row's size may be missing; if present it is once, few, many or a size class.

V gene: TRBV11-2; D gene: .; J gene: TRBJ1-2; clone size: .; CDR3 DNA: TGTGCCAGCAGCTCCCTGGGGGCCCGAGGACTGAATGGCTACACCTTC; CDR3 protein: CASSSLGARGLNGYTF
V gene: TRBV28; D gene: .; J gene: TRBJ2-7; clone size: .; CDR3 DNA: TGTGCCAGCAGCCAACTTACGAGGGTATTAAAGTACGAGCAGTACTTC; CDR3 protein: CASSQLTRVLKYEQYF
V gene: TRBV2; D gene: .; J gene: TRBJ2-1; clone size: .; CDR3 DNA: TGTGGGGTCGGGTTGTACAATGAGCAGTTCTTC; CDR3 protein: CGVGLYNEQFF
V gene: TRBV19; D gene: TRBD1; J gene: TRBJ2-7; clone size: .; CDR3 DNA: TGTGCCAGTAGTATCAGACCCGAAGGACAGGGTTACGGTCACTACGAGCAGTACTTC; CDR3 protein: CASSIRPEGQGYGHYEQYF
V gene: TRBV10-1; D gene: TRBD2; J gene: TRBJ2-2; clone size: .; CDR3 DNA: TGCGCCAGCTCTCCTAGCGGGGGGGCGAACACCGGGGAGCTGTTTTTT; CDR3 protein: CASSPSGGANTGELFF
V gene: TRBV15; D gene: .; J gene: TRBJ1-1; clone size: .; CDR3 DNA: TGTGCCACCAGCAGAGGTAACGTCAGACCGGGGGGGATGAACACTGAAGCTTTCTTT; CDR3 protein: CATSRGNVRPGGMNTEAFF
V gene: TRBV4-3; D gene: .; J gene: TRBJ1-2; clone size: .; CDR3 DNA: TGCGCCAGCAGCCAAGATCTGGAGGACAGTCATGGCTACACCTTC; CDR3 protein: CASSQDLEDSHGYTF
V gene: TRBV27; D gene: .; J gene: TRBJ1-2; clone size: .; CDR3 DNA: TGTGCCAGCAGGCGTCGGGGTTCCGGCTACACCTTC; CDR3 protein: CASRRRGSGYTF
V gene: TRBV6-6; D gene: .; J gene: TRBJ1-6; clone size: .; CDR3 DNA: TGTGCCAGCAGTTACATTATGGAGCGGACGCGGTCACCCCTCCACTTT; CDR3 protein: CASSYIMERTRSPLHF
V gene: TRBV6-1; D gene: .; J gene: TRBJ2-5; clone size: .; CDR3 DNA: TGTGCCAGCGGAGCTAGTGGATACCAAGAGACCCAGTACTTC; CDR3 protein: CASGASGYQETQYF
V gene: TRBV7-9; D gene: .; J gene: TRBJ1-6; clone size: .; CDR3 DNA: TGTGCCAGCAGCTTATTGCGGTATAATTCACCCCTCCACTTT; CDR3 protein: CASSLLRYNSPLHF
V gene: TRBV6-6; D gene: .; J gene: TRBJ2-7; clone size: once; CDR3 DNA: TGTGCCAGCAGACCCGACAGGCCGTCCTACGAGCAGTACTTC; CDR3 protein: CASRPDRPSYEQYF
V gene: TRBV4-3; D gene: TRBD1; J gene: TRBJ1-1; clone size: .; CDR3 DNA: TGCGCCAGCAGCCACCGACAGGGGGCGAACACTGAAGCTTTCTTT; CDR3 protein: CASSHRQGANTEAFF
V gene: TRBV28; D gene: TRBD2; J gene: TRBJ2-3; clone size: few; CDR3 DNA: TGTGCCAGCCATAACCCGCGGGGGGGCCCGTGCACAGATACGCAGTATTTT; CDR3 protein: CASHNPRGGPCTDTQYF
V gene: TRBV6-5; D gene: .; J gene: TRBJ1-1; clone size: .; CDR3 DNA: TGTGCCAGCAGCGCCAACAGGGTAGGCACTGAAGCTTTCTTT; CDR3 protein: CASSANRVGTEAFF
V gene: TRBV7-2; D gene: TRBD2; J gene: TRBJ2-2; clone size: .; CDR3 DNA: TGTGCCAGCAGGGCGGGGGGTCTAGACACCGGGGAGCTGTTTTTT; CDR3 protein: CASRAGGLDTGELFF
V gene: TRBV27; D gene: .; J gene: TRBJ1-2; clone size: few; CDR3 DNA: TGTGCCAGCAGTTCCTGGGGCTGTGGGTGGTTGGGGTACTATGGCTACACCTTC; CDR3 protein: CASSSWGCGWLGYYGYTF
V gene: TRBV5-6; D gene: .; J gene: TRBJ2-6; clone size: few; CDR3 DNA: TGTGCCAGCAGCGGACCAGGCAGGAGGAGCTCTGGGGCCAACGTCCTGACTTTC; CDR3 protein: CASSGPGRRSSGANVLTF
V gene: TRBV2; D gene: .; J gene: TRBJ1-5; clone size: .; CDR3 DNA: TGTGCCAGCAGGCAGGGGAGACTCCTTGACAGCGAGTATCAGCCCCAGCATTTT; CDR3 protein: CASRQGRLLDSEYQPQHF
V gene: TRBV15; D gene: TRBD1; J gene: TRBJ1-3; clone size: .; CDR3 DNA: TGTGCCACCAGCAGAGTGGTTGCGCCGCAGACAGGGTCACCACTTGGAAACACCATATATTTT; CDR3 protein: CATSRVVAPQTGSPLGNTIYF
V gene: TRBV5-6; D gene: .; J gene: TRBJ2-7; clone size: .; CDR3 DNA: TGTGCCAGCAGCTACCGGGACTGTACCTACGAGCAGTACTTC; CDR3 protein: CASSYRDCTYEQYF
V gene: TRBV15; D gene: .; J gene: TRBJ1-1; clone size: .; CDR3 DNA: TGTGCCACCAGCAGGAGCCAGGGGAGGGACACTGAAGCTTTCTTT; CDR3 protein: CATSRSQGRDTEAFF
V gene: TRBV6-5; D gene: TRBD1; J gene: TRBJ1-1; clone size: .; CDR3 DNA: TGTGCCAGCACCAGGGGGTCGGCGGACACTGAAGCTTTCTTT; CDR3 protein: CASTRGSADTEAFF
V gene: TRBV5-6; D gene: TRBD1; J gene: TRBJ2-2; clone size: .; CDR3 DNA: TGTGCCAGCAGCTTGGCGCAGGGGGCGGGCGGGGAGCTGTTTTTT; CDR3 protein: CASSLAQGAGGELFF
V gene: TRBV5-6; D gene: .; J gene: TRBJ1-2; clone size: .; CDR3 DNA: TGTGCCAGCAGTTGGCAGACAGGACCCGCGAACTATGGCTACACCTTC; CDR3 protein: CASSWQTGPANYGYTF
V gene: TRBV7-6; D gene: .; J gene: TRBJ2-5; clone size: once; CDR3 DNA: TGTGCCAGCAGCTCGCTTGGTGGCTTGGAGACCCAGTACTTC; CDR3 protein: CASSSLGGLETQYF
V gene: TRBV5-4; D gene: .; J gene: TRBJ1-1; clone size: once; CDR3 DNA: TGTGCCAGCAGCTTGTGGCCACACACTGAAGCTTTCTTT; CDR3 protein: CASSLWPHTEAFF
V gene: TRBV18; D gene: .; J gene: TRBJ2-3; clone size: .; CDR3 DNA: TGTGCCAGCTCACCACCGAGGACAGATACGCAGTATTTT; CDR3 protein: CASSPPRTDTQYF
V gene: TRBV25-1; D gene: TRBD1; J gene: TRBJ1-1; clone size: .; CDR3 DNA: TGTGCCAGCAGTGAATGGACAGGGAGCGGGCCTGAAGCTTTCTTT; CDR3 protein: CASSEWTGSGPEAFF
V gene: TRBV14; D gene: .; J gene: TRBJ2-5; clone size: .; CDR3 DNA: TGTGCCAGCAGCCAGGGGGGAGCGCTAGAGACCCAGTACTTC; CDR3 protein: CASSQGGALETQYF
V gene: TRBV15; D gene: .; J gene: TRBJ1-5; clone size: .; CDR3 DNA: TGTGCCACCAGCAGGACCGTGGACAGTAATCAGCCCCAGCATTTT; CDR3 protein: CATSRTVDSNQPQHF
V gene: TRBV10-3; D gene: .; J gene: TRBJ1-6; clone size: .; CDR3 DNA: TGTGCCATCCGGGGGGATAATTCACCCCTCCACTTT; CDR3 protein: CAIRGDNSPLHF
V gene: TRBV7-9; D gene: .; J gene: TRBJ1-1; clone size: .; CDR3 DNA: TGTGCCAGCAGCTTTCACAGGGATGGAACTGAAGCTTTCTTT; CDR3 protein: CASSFHRDGTEAFF
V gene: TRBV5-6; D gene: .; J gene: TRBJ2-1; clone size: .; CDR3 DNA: TGTGCCAGCAGCTTGGCGGGCAGGGAAGCCAATGAGCAGTTCTTC; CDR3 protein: CASSLAGREANEQFF
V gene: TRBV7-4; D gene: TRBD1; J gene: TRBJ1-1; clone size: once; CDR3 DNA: TGTGCCAGCAGCTACGACAGGGGTTTAGTAGCTTTCTTT; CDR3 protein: CASSYDRGLVAFF
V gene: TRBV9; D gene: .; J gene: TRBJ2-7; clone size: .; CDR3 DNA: TGTGCCAGCAGCCTTCGTCCAGTGCGGGTATACGAGCAGTACTTC; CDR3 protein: CASSLRPVRVYEQYF
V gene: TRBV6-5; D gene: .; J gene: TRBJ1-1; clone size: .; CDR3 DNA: TGTGCCAGCAGTTACTCGCGGGAGGGAGACACTGAAGCTTTCTTT; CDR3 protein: CASSYSREGDTEAFF
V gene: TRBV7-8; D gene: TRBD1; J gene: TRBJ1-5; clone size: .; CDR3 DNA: TGTGCCAGCTCCGACAGGGCCAGAGCGAGCAATCAGCCCCAGCATTTT; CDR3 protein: CASSDRARASNQPQHF
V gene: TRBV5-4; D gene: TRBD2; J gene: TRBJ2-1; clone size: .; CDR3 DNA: TGTGCCAGCAGCTTGGATGGCGGGGGGGCCGACAATGAGCAGTTCTTC; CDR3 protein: CASSLDGGGADNEQFF
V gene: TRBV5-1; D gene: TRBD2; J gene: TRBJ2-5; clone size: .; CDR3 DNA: TGCGCCAGCAGCTTGTGTCATGGGACTACCTTACAAGAGACCCAGTACTTC; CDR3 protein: CASSLCHGTTLQETQYF
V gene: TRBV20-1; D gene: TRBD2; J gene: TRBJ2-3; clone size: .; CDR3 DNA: TGCAGTGCCGGGGGGGCAGATACGCAGTATTTT; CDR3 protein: CSAGGADTQYF
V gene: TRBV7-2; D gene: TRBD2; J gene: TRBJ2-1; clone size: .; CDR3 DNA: TGTGCCAGCACCGTTTGGCGGGGGAGCTACAATGAGCAGTTCTTC; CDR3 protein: CASTVWRGSYNEQFF
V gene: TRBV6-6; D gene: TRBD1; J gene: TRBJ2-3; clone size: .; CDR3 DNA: TGTGCCAGCAGTCCTAACCCTACAGGGGCCACAGATACGCAGTATTTT; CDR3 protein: CASSPNPTGATDTQYF